This is a list of T cell receptor beta chains from one sample in a study of blood T cell repertoires in COVID-19. Only in-frame clones appear in the TCRdb table, and some are missing; sequencing was by immunoSEQ multiplex PCR. Here the sample spans fewer than 400,000 clones, just under 90% being singletons. The sequenced sample consisted of PBMCs or T cells enriched from blood (not recorded which). Every receptor here comes from a young woman who had recovered from COVID-19. Each CDR3 is given with its conserved first and last residue. The D gene is left open where the match is weak. Clone size appears in some rows only: once, few, many, or a class for an expanded clone.

D: TRBD1
J: TRBJ1-1
V: TRBV28
size: .
CDR3: CASGYRGYTEAFF
DNA: TGTGCCAGCGGCTACAGGGGGTACACTGAAGCTTTCTTT

D: TRBD1
J: TRBJ2-2
V: TRBV6-5
size: .
CDR3: CASTAQGAGELFF
DNA: TGTGCCAGCACTGCACAGGGGGCCGGGGAGCTGTTTTTT

D: .
J: TRBJ1-2
V: TRBV29-1
size: .
CDR3: CSVDQGPYGYTF
DNA: TGCAGCGTTGACCAGGGCCCCTATGGCTACACCTTC

D: .
J: TRBJ1-2
V: TRBV10-3
size: once
CDR3: CAISEGDTPNYGYTF
DNA: TGTGCCATCAGTGAGGGGGACACTCCTAACTATGGCTACACCTTC

D: TRBD2
J: TRBJ2-1
V: TRBV28
size: .
CDR3: CASSFSGTPYNEQFF
DNA: TGTGCCAGCAGTTTCAGCGGGACCCCTTACAATGAGCAGTTCTTC

D: .
J: TRBJ2-3
V: TRBV6-5
size: .
CDR3: CASRRADTQYF
DNA: TGTGCCAGCAGGAGGGCAGATACGCAGTATTTT

D: .
J: TRBJ1-4
V: TRBV6-2/TRBV6-3
size: .
CDR3: CASSAVQQLFF
DNA: TGTGCCAGCAGTGCAGTACAACAACTGTTTTTT

D: TRBD1
J: TRBJ2-7
V: TRBV6-5
size: .
CDR3: CASSSYRGQLYEQYF
DNA: TGTGCCAGCAGTTCTTACCGGGGACAGCTTTACGAGCAGTACTTC

D: TRBD2
J: TRBJ2-7
V: TRBV30
size: .
CDR3: CAWSALTSVDYEQYF
DNA: TGTGCCTGGAGTGCCTTGACTAGCGTCGACTACGAGCAGTACTTC

D: .
J: TRBJ1-2
V: TRBV4-3
size: .
CDR3: CASSQEREASGYTF
DNA: TGCGCCAGCAGCCAAGAGAGGGAAGCCTCTGGCTACACCTTC

D: .
J: TRBJ2-5
V: TRBV20-1
size: once
CDR3: CSARIGETQYF
DNA: TGCAGTGCTAGAATCGGGGAGACCCAGTACTTC

D: .
J: TRBJ1-2
V: TRBV4-2
size: .
CDR3: CASSQDRGSYYGYTF
DNA: TGTGCCAGCAGCCAAGATAGGGGCTCCTACTATGGCTACACCTTC

D: TRBD1
J: TRBJ1-6
V: TRBV19
size: .
CDR3: CASSTGQGNSPLHF
DNA: TGTGCCAGTAGTACGGGACAGGGAAATTCACCCCTCCACTTT

D: .
J: TRBJ1-2
V: TRBV6-5
size: once
CDR3: CASSSGGVPYGYTF
DNA: TGTGCCAGCAGTTCAGGAGGAGTCCCCTATGGCTACACCTTC

D: TRBD1
J: TRBJ1-4
V: TRBV7-9
size: .
CDR3: CASSLGQGPEKLFF
DNA: TGTGCCAGCAGCTTGGGACAGGGACCTGAAAAACTGTTTTTT

D: TRBD2
J: TRBJ2-1
V: TRBV6-4
size: .
CDR3: CASSERAGGEGNEQFF
DNA: TGTGCCAGCAGTGAACGAGCGGGGGGTGAGGGCAATGAGCAGTTCTTC

D: .
J: TRBJ1-1
V: TRBV5-6
size: once
CDR3: CASSPLGGWTEAFF
DNA: TGTGCCAGCAGCCCCCTGGGAGGGTGGACTGAAGCTTTCTTT

D: .
J: TRBJ1-5
V: TRBV15
size: few
CDR3: CATSRTVRSNQPQHF
DNA: TGTGCCACCAGCAGAACTGTACGTAGCAATCAGCCCCAGCATTTT

D: TRBD1
J: TRBJ1-6
V: TRBV9
size: .
CDR3: CASSVLDRARDSPLHF
DNA: TGTGCCAGCAGCGTACTAGACAGGGCTAGAGATTCACCCCTCCACTTT

D: TRBD2
J: TRBJ2-5
V: TRBV19
size: .
CDR3: CASSGLAGGLETQYF
DNA: TGTGCCAGCTCGGGACTAGCGGGAGGTCTGGAGACCCAGTACTTC

D: TRBD1
J: TRBJ1-1
V: TRBV28
size: .
CDR3: CASSVTGVANTEAFF
DNA: TGTGCCAGCAGTGTGACAGGGGTTGCGAACACTGAAGCTTTCTTT

D: TRBD2
J: TRBJ2-7
V: TRBV3-1/TRBV3-2
size: .
CDR3: CASSRDLAGEYEQYF
DNA: TGTGCCAGCAGCCGGGATCTAGCGGGGGAATACGAGCAGTACTTC

D: .
J: TRBJ2-4
V: TRBV28
size: .
CDR3: CASSFRGTPLAKNIQYF
DNA: TGTGCCAGCAGTTTCCGCGGGACTCCTCTAGCCAAAAACATTCAGTACTTC

D: TRBD1
J: TRBJ1-5
V: TRBV15
size: .
CDR3: CATSSPHPGQRSNQPQHF
DNA: TGTGCCACCAGCAGCCCTCATCCGGGACAGAGAAGCAATCAGCCCCAGCATTTT

D: .
J: TRBJ2-3
V: TRBV7-8
size: .
CDR3: CASSLAGGYSTDTQYF
DNA: TGTGCCAGCAGCTTAGCAGGGGGATATAGCACAGATACGCAGTATTTT

D: .
J: TRBJ1-6
V: TRBV30
size: .
CDR3: CAWSSGGTSDSPLHF
DNA: TGTGCCTGGAGTTCGGGGGGGACGTCGGATTCACCCCTCCACTTT

D: .
J: TRBJ2-7
V: TRBV5-6
size: .
CDR3: CASSYPGDEQYF
DNA: TGTGCCAGCAGCTACCCAGGGGACGAGCAGTACTTC

D: TRBD1
J: TRBJ2-7
V: TRBV3-1/TRBV3-2
size: .
CDR3: CASSQDRGQGYEQYF
DNA: TGTGCCAGCAGCCAAGATCGGGGACAGGGCTACGAGCAGTACTTC

D: .
J: TRBJ2-2
V: TRBV4-2
size: .
CDR3: CASSQGLATTGELFF
DNA: TGTGCCAGCAGCCAAGGGCTAGCGACCACCGGGGAGCTGTTTTTT

D: .
J: TRBJ1-1
V: TRBV28
size: .
CDR3: CASSTNRDTEAFF
DNA: TGTGCCAGCAGCACTAACAGGGACACTGAAGCTTTCTTT

D: TRBD1
J: TRBJ2-7
V: TRBV4-1
size: .
CDR3: CASRPTGTGYNEQYF
DNA: TGCGCCAGCAGACCTACCGGGACAGGGTATAATGAGCAGTACTTC

D: .
J: TRBJ2-1
V: TRBV9
size: .
CDR3: CASSERPGIISYNEQFF
DNA: TGTGCCAGCAGCGAACGACCCGGGATAATCTCCTACAATGAGCAGTTCTTC

D: TRBD1
J: TRBJ1-5
V: TRBV6-6
size: .
CDR3: CASSLGQAGGQPQHF
DNA: TGTGCCAGCAGTCTTGGACAGGCTGGAGGTCAGCCCCAGCATTTT

D: .
J: TRBJ2-7
V: TRBV30
size: .
CDR3: CAWNRASSYEQYF
DNA: TGTGCCTGGAACAGGGCCAGCTCCTACGAGCAGTACTTC

D: .
J: TRBJ1-1
V: TRBV15
size: few
CDR3: CATSRDFGGTEAFF
DNA: TGTGCCACCAGCAGAGATTTTGGCGGCACTGAAGCTTTCTTT

D: TRBD1
J: TRBJ2-4
V: TRBV19
size: .
CDR3: CASSDRAVDIQYF
DNA: TGTGCCAGTAGTGACAGGGCAGTAGACATTCAGTACTTC

D: TRBD1
J: TRBJ1-2
V: TRBV18
size: .
CDR3: CASSPSGQGNYGYTF
DNA: TGTGCCAGCTCACCAAGCGGACAGGGAAACTATGGCTACACCTTC

D: .
J: TRBJ2-1
V: TRBV12-3/TRBV12-4
size: .
CDR3: CASSFSGANEQFF
DNA: TGTGCCAGCAGTTTCTCTGGGGCCAATGAGCAGTTCTTC

D: .
J: TRBJ2-1
V: TRBV20-1
size: .
CDR3: CSPYNNEQFF
DNA: TGCAGTCCTTATAACAATGAGCAGTTCTTC

D: TRBD1
J: TRBJ1-1
V: TRBV18
size: .
CDR3: CASSHKTGANEAFF
DNA: TGTGCCAGCTCACACAAGACAGGGGCCAATGAAGCTTTCTTT

D: TRBD2
J: TRBJ2-3
V: TRBV5-1
size: .
CDR3: CASSLGSGNNADTQYF
DNA: TGCGCCAGCAGCTTGGGTAGCGGGAATAATGCAGATACGCAGTATTTT

D: TRBD2
J: TRBJ2-1
V: TRBV5-1
size: .
CDR3: CASSPPLAGAYNEQFF
DNA: TGCGCCAGCAGCCCACCTCTAGCGGGAGCCTACAATGAGCAGTTCTTC

D: .
J: TRBJ2-5
V: TRBV12-5
size: .
CDR3: CASGLLGETQYF
DNA: TGTGCTAGTGGTCTCCTCGGGGAGACCCAGTACTTC

D: TRBD2
J: TRBJ2-5
V: TRBV7-9
size: .
CDR3: CASSSLAGVEETQYF
DNA: TGTGCCAGCAGCAGTCTAGCGGGAGTGGAAGAGACCCAGTACTTC

D: TRBD1
J: TRBJ1-5
V: TRBV14
size: .
CDR3: CASSRDRGGLNQPQHF
DNA: TGTGCCAGCAGCCGGGACAGGGGAGGTCTAAATCAGCCCCAGCATTTT

D: TRBD1
J: TRBJ1-5
V: TRBV19
size: .
CDR3: CASSGQGRFQPQHF
DNA: TGTGCCAGTAGCGGACAGGGAAGATTTCAGCCCCAGCATTTT

D: .
J: TRBJ2-3
V: TRBV9
size: .
CDR3: CASSREPSTDTQYF
DNA: TGTGCCAGCAGCCGCGAGCCGAGCACAGATACGCAGTATTTT

D: .
J: TRBJ1-3
V: TRBV5-4
size: .
CDR3: CASSSAGYSGNTIYF
DNA: TGTGCCAGCAGCAGCGCTGGGTACTCTGGAAACACCATATATTTT

D: TRBD1
J: TRBJ1-1
V: TRBV6-5
size: .
CDR3: CASSTGGTITEAFF
DNA: TGTGCCAGCAGTACAGGGGGAACCATAACCGAAGCTTTCTTT

D: TRBD1
J: TRBJ2-7
V: TRBV19
size: .
CDR3: CASSRSGTDHYEQYF
DNA: TGTGCCAGTAGTAGGTCCGGGACAGATCACTACGAGCAGTACTTC

D: .
J: TRBJ2-3
V: TRBV7-3
size: .
CDR3: CASSLTVRDTQYF
DNA: TGTGCCAGCAGCTTAACTGTCCGGGATACGCAGTATTTT

D: TRBD1
J: TRBJ1-5
V: TRBV27
size: .
CDR3: CASTPGGQGARPQHF
DNA: TGTGCCAGCACCCCTGGAGGACAGGGAGCGCGGCCCCAGCATTTT

D: TRBD1
J: TRBJ2-3
V: TRBV11-1
size: .
CDR3: CASSLARQGRTDTQYF
DNA: TGTGCCAGCAGCTTAGCCCGACAGGGGAGAACAGATACGCAGTATTTT